The 17 T cell receptor beta chains in this list originate from one sample, sequenced in a study of T cells after posttransplantation cyclophosphamide (TCRdb year 2016). Library prep was done by the immunoSEQ multiplex PCR assay. As stored in TCRdb, this immuneACCESS dataset retains in-frame rearrangements with V and J assigned. A fraction of the clones does not appear; measured against another copy, unresolved V genes explain less than half of the discrepancy, and the remainder lacks a known reason. Across this sample there are some 61,000 clones, with around 93% seen only once. The ten largest make up about 3.1% of the sample. Sample: PBMCs. The source is a woman aged 25 to 39 in good health and a related stem cell transplant donor.

This clone showed up just once. V and J are TRBV4-3 and TRBJ2-5; D ambiguous. Per the germline V gene, CDR1 is LGHNA and CDR2 is YSLEER. The germline V and J ends were trimmed by 0 bases and 0 bases, with 8 bases remaining between them. The CDR3 spans 15 residues. CDR3 coding DNA: TGCGCCAGCAGCCAAGATCTCTGGGACCAAGAGACCCAGTACTTC. Its translation is CASSQDLWDQETQYF.

The J gene is TRBJ1-6, the V gene TRBV5-1, with D tentatively TRBD1 (6 bases). The ends were cut back, 0 bases at V and 5 bases at J, with 6 bases in the middle. This CDR3 is 14 amino acids long. Germline values: CDR1 SGHRS, CDR2 YFSETQ. The CDR3 DNA sequence: TGCGCCAGCAGCTTGGGACAGGATAATTCACCCCTCCACTTT. It specifies CASSLGQDNSPLHF.

This clone was seen just once. The chain recombines TRBV15 with TRBJ1-5; maybe TRBD1 (6 bases). Between the trimmed V and J ends, which lost 4 bases and 0 bases, there was a span of 10 bases. Looked up from germline, CDR1 is LNHNV and CDR2 is YYDKDF (reference sequence). The CDR3 contains 15 residues. CDR3 region: CATSMDRNSNQPQHF. The CDR3 coding sequence is TGTGCCACCAGCATGGACAGAAATAGCAATCAGCCCCAGCATTTT.

The CDR3 region is CASSPLGIGGNYEQYF. The CDR3 region has the DNA TGTGCCAGCAGCCCCTTGGGGATAGGGGGAAACTACGAGCAGTACTTC. This rearrangement joins TRBV7-9 to TRBJ2-7, with a tentative D call TRBD1 (6 bases). This CDR3 spans 16 amino acids. Per the germline V gene, CDR1 is SEHNR and CDR2 is FQNEAQ (reference sequence). V was shortened by 5 bases and J by 3 bases, with 20 bases between the two germline ends.

V is TRBV11-2 and J is TRBJ2-2, with D perhaps TRBD2 (7 bases). V lost 5 bases to trimming and J lost 6 bases, with 16 bases between them. Germline lookup yields CDR1 SGHAT and CDR2 FQNNGV. The CDR3 runs 15 residues. The CDR3 DNA follows: TGTGCCAGCAGCCTAAGGGGGGGCGCTTCCGGGGAGCTGTTTTTT. This gives the protein CASSLRGGASGELFF.

The rearrangement links TRBV2 to TRBJ2-1; no reliable D call. The CDR3 covers 11 residues. V was shortened by 3 bases and J by 9 bases, with 6 bases between the two germline ends. Germline CDR1 reads SNHLY; CDR2 reads FYNNEI. CDR3 region: CASSEIAEQFF. The CDR3 coding sequence is TGTGCCAGCAGTGAGATCGCTGAGCAGTTCTTC.

CDR3: CASSEGFSGNTIYF. The DNA of the CDR3 is TGTGCCAGCAGCGAGGGATTCTCTGGAAACACCATATATTTT. The genes are TRBV5-5 and TRBJ1-3; D is ambiguous. The ends were cut back, 4 bases at V and 0 bases at J, with 8 bases in the middle. Germline lookup yields CDR1 SGHKS and CDR2 YYEKEE (reference sequence). The CDR3 covers 14 residues.

The rearrangement joins TRBV5-1 to TRBJ1-2; no clear D gene. The germline gives CDR1 SGHRS, CDR2 YFSETQ. The CDR3 contains 11 residues. Trimming shortened V by 6 bases and J by 10 bases, and 13 bases separated the two germline ends. CDR3 DNA sequence: TGCGCCAGCACCCCGGGTTTGGACTACACCTTC. Translation: CASTPGLDYTF.

The chain is built from TRBV10-3 and TRBJ1-5; D possibly corresponds to TRBD1 (6 bases). The CDR3 is 14 amino acids. V lost 6 bases to trimming and J lost 7 bases, with 16 bases between them. The germline V gene encodes CDR1 ENHRY and CDR2 SYGVKD. The CDR3 region has the DNA TGTGCCATCAGCGAGGGGGGGGCGGAACAGCCCCAGCATTTT. This sequence encodes CAISEGGAEQPQHF.

In DNA, the CDR3 is TGTGCCAGCAGCTTAACTTTAGAGACCCAGTACTTC. Amino acids: CASSLTLETQYF. V is TRBV7-8 and J is TRBJ2-5; D not certain. CDR3 size: 12 residues. Trimming took off 2 bases at V and 4 bases at J, with 5 bases between the two ends. Looked up from germline, CDR1 is SGHVS and CDR2 is FQNEAQ.

The J gene is TRBJ1-6, the V gene TRBV2, with 7 bases that match TRBD1. Germline V gives CDR1 SNHLY, CDR2 FYNNEI. CDR3 length: 14 residues. Unmatched junction bases numbered 5, after V lost 6 bases and J lost 6 bases. Written as DNA, the CDR3 is TGTGCCAGCAGGGGGGACAGCAGTAATTCACCCCTCCACTTT. Its protein is CASRGDSSNSPLHF.

Notes on this clone: Its ends do not fully match the called genes, so a read error is possible. J is TRBJ1-2 and V is TRBV2; D remains ambiguous. Germline values: CDR1 SNHLY, CDR2 FYNNEI. The CDR3 is 14 amino acids. CDR3 in amino acids: CASSQADPEHGYTF. The CDR3 region has the DNA TGTGCCAGCAGTCAAGCTGACCCGGAACATGGCTACACCTTC.

This chain joins TRBV4-2 and TRBJ2-7; D is uncertain. The germline gives CDR1 LGHNA, CDR2 YNFKEQ. V dropped 0 bases and J dropped 5 bases, with 8 bases sitting between them. This CDR3 is built from 13 residues. The CDR3 nucleotides are TGTGCCAGCAGCCAAGACCCGGCCCACGAGCAGTACTTC. This gives the protein CASSQDPAHEQYF.

The chain combines TRBV28 with TRBJ2-7; no reliable D call. The germline V and J ends were trimmed by 2 bases and 4 bases, with 6 bases remaining between them. This CDR3 region has 12 residues. Germline-derived CDR1 and CDR2 are MDHEN and SYDVKM. The CDR3 DNA reads TGTGCCAGCAGTTTAGGGGATTACGAGCAGTACTTC. Its translation is CASSLGDYEQYF.

The V call is TRBV5-1, the J call TRBJ2-7, with D tentatively TRBD1 (6 bases). This CDR3 comprises 13 residues. CDR1 is SGHRS, CDR2 YFSETQ, per germline. V was clipped by 5 bases and J by 7 bases, with 16 bases between them. The CDR3 here is CASSGDGGGEQYF. CDR3 DNA: TGCGCCAGCAGTGGGGATGGGGGCGGAGAGCAGTACTTC. The full variable domain, in which reference TRBV5-1 and TRBJ2-7 provide the parts outside the CDR3, is KAGVTQTPRYLIKTRGQQVTLSCSPISGHRSVSWYQQTPGQGLQFLFEYFSETQRNKGNFPGRFSGRQFSNSRSEMNVSTLELGDSALYLCASSGDGGGEQYFGPGTRLTVT.

The sample holds a few counts of this clone. This chain uses TRBV27 with TRBJ1-6; 10 bases are a match to TRBD1. The CDR3 contains 15 residues. Losses at the gene ends were 6 bases for V and 9 bases for J; bases not matched to a gene: 8. In germline, CDR1 is MNHEY, CDR2 SMNVEV (reference sequence). CDR3 bases: TGTGCCAGCAGGGAGACAGGGGGCTTCGGTTCACCCCTCCACTTT. It encodes CASRETGGFGSPLHF.

The chain couples TRBV2 to TRBJ2-7; D might be TRBD2 (5 bases). Germline lookup yields CDR1 SNHLY and CDR2 FYNNEI. The CDR3 runs 15 residues. Trimming pared 3 bases from V and 0 bases from J, leaving 12 bases between. DNA of the CDR3: TGTGCCAGCAGTGAGCGGACTCGATCCTCCTACGAGCAGTACTTC. Translating gives CASSERTRSSYEQYF.